A single T cell receptor beta chain is shown here with its context. Original processing methods: Using reference gene primer amplification, nucleated cell counts were estimated. This table comes from immunoSEQ multiplex PCR, and its TCRdb copy is limited to in-frame clones, with some not included. Clonal size and the V and J genes are those of that table, whereas D and trimming came from the DNA. The sample shows about 140,000 clones, 76% of them seen only once. The data originate from a study of blood T cell repertoires in COVID-19. As for the study in general: Italy, Spain and the United States were the sources of the convalescent and acute COVID-19 samples. The cDNA or gDNA used as material had been derived from T cells, B-cell-depleted T cells, or PBMCs.

The CDR3 loop spans 15 amino acids. Per germline, CDR1 LGHDT and CDR2 YNNKEL (reference sequence). Trimming cost V 3 bases and J 2 bases, with 14 bases left between them. The receptor comes from a woman older than 75 with active or convalescent COVID-19. The sample comprised peripheral blood. This sequence joins TRBV3-1 (or the pseudogene TRBV3-2) and TRBJ2-7, with TRBD1 as a possible D gene (6 bases). The CDR3 spells CASSHGGPTTYEQYF. The CDR3 DNA reads TGTGCCAGCAGCCATGGGGGCCCTACAACCTACGAGCAGTACTTC.